This TCR beta chain was profiled in a study of blood T cells in healthy people across ages. Whole-study results and caveats: Shifts in expanded clonotypes may have been confounded by donor CMV status, which was unknown. Diversity estimates drawn from one million T cells were deemed underestimates.

Combining a sample-barcoded 5' primer with a J-beta primer mix, a second PCR ran for 7 to 11 cycles. TCRdb used MiXCR to reprocess the 5' RACE reads, holding one entry per CDR3 protein. The sample has over 950,000 distinct CDR3 sequences, 35% to 45% seen once. A note on this clonotype: The antigen remains unidentified.

CDR3 length: 17 amino acids. J is TRBJ1-2 and V is TRBV21-1; the table's TRBD1 call for D was not verified on the DNA. TRBV21-1 is a pseudogene locus. The specimen sequenced was blood. The TCR sequence derives from a man between 18 and 35 years old in good health. The CDR3 DNA is TGTGCCAGCAGCAACAGGGGGCTAACCGACTCTAACTATGGCTACACCTTC. It encodes CASSNRGLTDSNYGYTF.